Presented here are 9 T cell receptor beta chains from one specimen sequenced in a study of regulatory T cells in long-lasting Graves disease. The time point denotes: newly diagnosed GD, antithyroid drugs for less than 3 months. Extracted RNA from PBMCs served as the source of the TCR library. Library construction for TCR beta used iRepertoire HTBI primers and Arm-PCR of CDR3 regions. From the multiplex PCR reads, TCRdb called clonotypes with MiXCR, one entry per CDR3 protein. Here the sample spans some 600,000 distinct CDR3 sequences, more than 15% being singletons. A further study also used this sample, focusing on T cells in Graves' hyperthyroidism and ophthalmopathy.

The source was peripheral blood mononuclear cells (PBMCs), collected at new diagnosis, from a patient treated with antithyroid drugs. These TCRs come from a man aged 18 to 29 with Graves disease.

At least ten counts were recorded for this clonotype. The J gene is TRBJ1-3, the V gene TRBV18; D is unclear. In germline, CDR1 is KGHSH, CDR2 LQKENI. V lost 6 bases, J lost 0 bases, and 12 bases lay in between. This CDR3 spans 15 amino acids. CDR3 sequence reads: CASSPTPSSGNTIYF. CDR3 sequence (DNA): TGTGCCAGCTCCCCCACACCCAGCTCTGGAAACACCATATATTTT.

This clonotype appeared a few times. A junction boundary mismatches the germline segment, possibly from a read error. V gene TRBV7-2 combines with J gene TRBJ2-7, with D unclear. The CDR3 consists of 16 residues. Looked up from germline, CDR1 is SGHTA and CDR2 is FQGNSA. CDR3: CASSLGVGLSSHEQYF. The DNA of the CDR3 is TGTGCCAGCAGCTTAGGGGTGGGTCTTTCCTCCCACGAGCAGTACTTC.

This clonotype was seen at least ten times. The CDR3 region is CASSLSVWGGRGVETQYF. The CDR3 region has the DNA TGTGCCAGCAGTTTATCTGTATGGGGCGGGCGGGGAGTAGAGACCCAGTACTTC. This chain links TRBV28 with TRBJ2-5; D perhaps matches TRBD2 (6 bases). The CDR3 totals 18 residues. Per germline, CDR1 MDHEN and CDR2 SYDVKM. The V gene lost 1 base and the J gene lost 4 bases, with 22 bases spanning the gap.

The chain combines TRBV6-9 with TRBJ2-5; D unclear. CDR1 is MNHGY and CDR2 is SVAAGI in the germline V gene. V gave up 3 bases and J gave up 2 bases, with 10 bases separating them. The CDR3 runs to 14 residues. CDR3 DNA: TGTGCCAGCAGTTACCGACCATATCAAGAGACCCAGTACTTC. It codes for CASSYRPYQETQYF.

The chain employs TRBV10-3 and TRBJ2-5, with TRBD2 as a possible D gene (6 bases). This CDR3 is built from 14 residues. The ends were cut back, 4 bases at V and 1 base at J, with 10 bases in the middle. CDR1 is ENHRY and CDR2 is SYGVKD in the germline V gene. The CDR3 here is CAISAPGAQETQYF. CDR3 bases: TGTGCCATCAGTGCTCCGGGAGCCCAAGAGACCCAGTACTTC.

This clonotype was counted ten times or more. The V call is TRBV28, the J call TRBJ2-1; TRBD2 aligns across 11 bases. After removal of 6 bases from V and 9 bases from J, the junction contained 10 bases not matched to a gene. Germline V lookup: CDR1 MDHEN, CDR2 SYDVKM. This CDR3 contains 15 residues. Here the CDR3 DNA reads TGTGCCAGCAGCCCACCACTAGCGGGAGTGGGTGAGCAGTTCTTC. Its translation is CASSPPLAGVGEQFF.

As DNA, the CDR3 is TGTGCCAGTAATCGTAGGCATTTT. Amino acid sequence: CASNRRHF. The chain couples TRBV19 to TRBJ1-5; unclear D gene. Germline assignment: CDR1 LNHDA and CDR2 SQIVND (reference sequence). V was shortened by 7 bases and J by 15 bases, with 7 bases between the two germline ends. The CDR3 length is 8 residues.

This chain joins TRBV5-1 and TRBJ2-7; D is possibly TRBD1 or TRBD2 (5 bases each). This CDR3 spans 16 amino acids. Germline assignment: CDR1 SGHRS and CDR2 YFSETQ. V gave up 0 bases and J gave up 0 bases, with 13 bases separating them. The CDR3 reads CASSLGWDLLSYEQYF. CDR3 DNA sequence: TGCGCCAGCAGCTTGGGATGGGACCTACTCTCCTACGAGCAGTACTTC.

This clonotype was observed many times. The rearrangement links TRBV27 to TRBJ2-1; 10 bases align to TRBD2. Germline lookup yields CDR1 MNHEY and CDR2 SMNVEV (reference sequence). The J segment lost 7 bases and the V segment lost 2 bases, leaving 11 bases of the junction unmatched. The CDR3 loop spans 17 amino acids. This CDR3 is CASSLPPSGRGDNEQFF. CDR3 nucleotide sequence: TGTGCCAGCAGTTTACCCCCCAGCGGGAGGGGGGATAATGAGCAGTTCTTC.